Listed here is a single TCR beta chain. The antigen remains undetermined. The data originate from a study of T cells in localized non-small cell lung cancer. General observations from the study: Increased T cell density in blood showed an association with longer overall survival. It was uninvolved adjacent lung that showed the highest T cell clonality, exceeding tumor.

Profiled with immunoSEQ multiplex PCR; TCRdb holds only in-frame clones, not every one. The data contain 25,000 to 30,000 clones, about 90% of them singletons. Trimming removed 0 bases at V and 5 bases at J, with 13 bases between. The CDR3 runs to 16 residues. CDR1 SGHDN and CDR2 FVKESK come from the germline V gene. V usage is TRBV14 and J usage is TRBJ1-4; D is possibly TRBD1 (6 bases). Sequenced here: peripheral blood, sampled before any cancer treatment. The source of this sequence is a woman aged 18-49 years with stage I lung adenocarcinoma. The CDR3: CASSQDLRGGNEKLFF. The DNA for the CDR3 is TGTGCCAGCAGCCAAGATTTACGAGGGGGGAATGAAAAACTGTTTTTT.